These T cell receptor beta chains were read from a single sample in a study of graft-versus-host responses after intestinal transplantation. TCRdb's table, derived via immunoSEQ multiplex PCR, lists solely in-frame clones and lacks some. The sample lists about 43,000 clones, roughly 95% seen once, with about 1.6% in the top ten. Sequencing used PBMCs, obtained approximately 360 days after intestinal transplant. All receptors come from a human patient who received an intestinal transplant, so some T cells may come from the graft donor. Both conserved end residues are part of each CDR3. Each record gives: D gene, V gene, J gene, clone size, CDR3 protein. A D gene is named only where the DNA matches it firmly. The size field is filled for only some rows; it gives once, few, many or a size class.

-	TRBV7-9	TRBJ2-7	-	CASSIGSSYEQYF
-	TRBV7-3	TRBJ2-7	-	CASGHPGYEQYF
-	TRBV29-1	TRBJ1-2	-	CSVGQRLTNYGYTF
-	TRBV9	TRBJ2-1	-	CASSGLGESYNEQFF
-	TRBV19	TRBJ1-2	-	CASSLGRGGGYTF
-	TRBV5-4	TRBJ2-7	-	CASSLGPRDEQYF
TRBD1	TRBV15	TRBJ2-2	-	CATSSPRGTGNTGELFF
-	TRBV19	TRBJ2-1	-	CASSIALRVAARKNEQFF
-	TRBV5-6	TRBJ2-7	-	CASSTGFIFLSYEQYF
-	TRBV27	TRBJ1-6	once	CASSLRQGESPLHF
-	TRBV12-5	TRBJ1-1	-	CASGLEGMNTEAFF
-	TRBV28	TRBJ2-7	-	CASSLGPLFSPYEQYF
-	TRBV27	TRBJ2-3	-	CASSLGPGAPDTQYF
-	TRBV20-1	TRBJ1-2	-	CSAEQGSGYTF
-	TRBV4-1	TRBJ2-7	-	CASSQGATPYEQYF
-	TRBV4-1	TRBJ1-1	-	CASSQGTEYTEAFF
-	TRBV5-6	TRBJ2-2	-	CASSLPGSRTGELFF
TRBD1	TRBV30	TRBJ2-7	-	CASRDRGFNEQYF
TRBD1	TRBV2	TRBJ1-2	-	CASRAGTALNPYGYTF
TRBD2	TRBV7-3	TRBJ2-1	-	CASSPGLSYNEQFF
TRBD2	TRBV19	TRBJ2-7	-	CASARVAGAYEQYF
TRBD1	TRBV5-4	-	-	CASSTGQDEQYF
TRBD1	TRBV19	TRBJ1-1	-	CATGQGPDTEAFF
TRBD2	TRBV13	TRBJ2-1	-	CASRRVTSGNEQFF
-	TRBV30	TRBJ2-7	-	CAWSPPWALSYEQYF
-	TRBV7-7	TRBJ2-5	-	CASSPDGNTRGEETQYF
-	TRBV6-5	TRBJ1-6	few	CASSYRAYNSPLHF
TRBD1	TRBV19	TRBJ1-1	-	CASSEFGTGATEAFF
-	TRBV5-1	TRBJ1-4	-	CASSRQTTNEKLFF
-	TRBV6-1	TRBJ2-3	-	CASSYDLSTDTQYF
-	TRBV2	TRBJ2-3	-	CASSAFGADTDTQYF
-	TRBV18	TRBJ1-5	-	CASSLDEAAGGQPQHF
-	TRBV11-2	TRBJ1-6	-	CASSISGGAGLGSPLHF
-	TRBV5-6	TRBJ2-1	-	CASSSVGEQFF
TRBD1	TRBV19	TRBJ2-7	-	CASSIFQGTGVHEQYF
-	TRBV19	TRBJ1-3	-	CASSGNRGNTIYF
TRBD1	TRBV6-5	TRBJ1-6	-	CASSLDRNNSPLHF
-	TRBV6-1	TRBJ2-7	-	CASSDQGYEQYF
-	TRBV14	TRBJ1-2	-	CASSQELGIKRGYTF
-	TRBV6-1	TRBJ2-3	-	CASSERAATRGTDTQYF
-	TRBV7-9	TRBJ2-5	-	CASSLQTPGQETQYF
TRBD2	TRBV28	TRBJ2-7	once	CASSSYGTSGDEQYF
-	TRBV19	TRBJ2-1	-	CASTVHEQFF
TRBD1	TRBV6-1	TRBJ1-3	-	CASSEHLMTGHYSGNTIYF
TRBD1	TRBV18	TRBJ2-7	-	CASSPATGGRRYEQYF